The clone carrying this TCR beta chain was recorded many times. This specimen comes from a study of metastatic and nonmetastatic thyroid tumors. Original handling: A distant-metastasis classifier for papillary thyroid cancer was built using CDR3 differences across clinicopathological groups. TCRdb re-called clones from the PCR reads using MiXCR. Clone size and V and J calls follow TCRdb, not the original study. The top ten clones hold roughly 25% of a sample with about 43,000 clones, about an eighth of them seen once. There were no patients who had received any treatment before thyroid surgery. Trimming removed 8 bases at V and 10 bases at J, with 17 bases between. CDR3 length: 13 amino acids. Germline values: CDR1 MNHEY, CDR2 SMNVEV (reference sequence).

The sequence was obtained from a female donor with papillary thyroid cancer or a benign thyroid nodule (not recorded which). Some clones in this sample may be carry-over from other donors' samples. The sample taken for sequencing was blood. The J gene is TRBJ1-4, the V gene TRBV27; a possible D gene is TRBD1 (6 bases). CDR3 in amino acids: CASQNQGKGKLFF. DNA of the CDR3: TGTGCCAGCCAGAACCAGGGGAAAGGAAAACTGTTTTTT.